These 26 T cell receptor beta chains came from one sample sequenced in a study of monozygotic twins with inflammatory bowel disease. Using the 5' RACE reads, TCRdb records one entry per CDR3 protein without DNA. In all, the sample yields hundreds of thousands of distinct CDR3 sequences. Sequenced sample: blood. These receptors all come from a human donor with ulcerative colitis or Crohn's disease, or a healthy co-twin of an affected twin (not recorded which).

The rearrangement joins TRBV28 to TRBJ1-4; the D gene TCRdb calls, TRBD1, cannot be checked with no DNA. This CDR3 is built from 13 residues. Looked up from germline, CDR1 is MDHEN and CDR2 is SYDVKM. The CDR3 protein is CASSTGGREKLFF.

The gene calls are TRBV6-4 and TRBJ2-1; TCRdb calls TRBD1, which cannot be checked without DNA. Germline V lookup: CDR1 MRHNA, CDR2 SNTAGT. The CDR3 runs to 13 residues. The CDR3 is CASGDPPSHEQFF.

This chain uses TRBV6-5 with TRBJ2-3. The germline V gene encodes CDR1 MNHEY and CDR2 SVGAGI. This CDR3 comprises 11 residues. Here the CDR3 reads CATQDVDTQYF.

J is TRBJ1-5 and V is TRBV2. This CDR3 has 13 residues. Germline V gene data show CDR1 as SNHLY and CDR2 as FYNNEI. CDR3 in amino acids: CASSAEEDQPQHF.

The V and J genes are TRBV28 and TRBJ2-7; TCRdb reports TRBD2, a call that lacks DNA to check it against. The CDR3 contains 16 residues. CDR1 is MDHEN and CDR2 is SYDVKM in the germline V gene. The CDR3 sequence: CASSLYRAQSGYEQYF.

CDR3 amino acids: CATRGGATEKSYEQYF. The chain uses TRBV10-3 and TRBJ2-7; the TCRdb D gene call, TRBD2, has no DNA to confirm it. Germline assignment: CDR1 ENHRY and CDR2 SYGVKD. CDR3 size: 16 residues.

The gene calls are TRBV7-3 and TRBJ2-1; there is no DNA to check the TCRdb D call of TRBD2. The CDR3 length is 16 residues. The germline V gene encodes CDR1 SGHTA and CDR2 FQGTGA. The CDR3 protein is CASSLGGQGIYNEQFF.

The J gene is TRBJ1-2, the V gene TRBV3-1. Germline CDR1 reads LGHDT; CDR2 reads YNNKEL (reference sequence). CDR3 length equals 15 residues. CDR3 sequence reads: CASSQGVYQSYGYTF.

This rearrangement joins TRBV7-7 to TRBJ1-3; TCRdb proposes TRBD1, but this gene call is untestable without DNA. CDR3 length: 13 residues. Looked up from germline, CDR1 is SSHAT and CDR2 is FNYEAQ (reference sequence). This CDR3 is CASSRDRGDTIYF.

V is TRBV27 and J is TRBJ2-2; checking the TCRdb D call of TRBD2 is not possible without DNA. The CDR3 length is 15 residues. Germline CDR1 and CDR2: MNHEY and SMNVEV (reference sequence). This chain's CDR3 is CASSRYLAGTGELFF.

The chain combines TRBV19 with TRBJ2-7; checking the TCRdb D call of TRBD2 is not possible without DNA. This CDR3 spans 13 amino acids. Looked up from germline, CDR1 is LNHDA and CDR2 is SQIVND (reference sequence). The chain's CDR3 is CASSVVGRDEQYF.

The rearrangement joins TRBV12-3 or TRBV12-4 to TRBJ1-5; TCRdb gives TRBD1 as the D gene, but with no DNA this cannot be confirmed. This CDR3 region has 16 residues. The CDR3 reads CASSRRQGRGNQPQHF.

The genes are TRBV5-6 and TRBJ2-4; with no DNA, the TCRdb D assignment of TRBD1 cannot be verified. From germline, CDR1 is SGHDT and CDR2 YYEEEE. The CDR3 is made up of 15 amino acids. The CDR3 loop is CASSSTGAQNVIQYF.

The CDR3 is CASSLQAGGVAETQYF. The rearrangement links TRBV7-2 to TRBJ2-5; lacking DNA, the TRBD2 call made by TCRdb goes unchecked. The CDR3 length is 16 residues. Germline assignment: CDR1 SGHTA and CDR2 FQGNSA.

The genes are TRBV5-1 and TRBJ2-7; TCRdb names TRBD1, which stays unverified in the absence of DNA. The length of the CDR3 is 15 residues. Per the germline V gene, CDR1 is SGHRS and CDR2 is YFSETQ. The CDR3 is CASSFGRDRGYEQYF. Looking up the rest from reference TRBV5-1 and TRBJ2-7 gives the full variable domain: KAGVTQTPRYLIKTRGQQVTLSCSPISGHRSVSWYQQTPGQGLQFLFEYFSETQRNKGNFPGRFSGRQFSNSRSEMNVSTLELGDSALYLCASSFGRDRGYEQYFGPGTRLTVT.

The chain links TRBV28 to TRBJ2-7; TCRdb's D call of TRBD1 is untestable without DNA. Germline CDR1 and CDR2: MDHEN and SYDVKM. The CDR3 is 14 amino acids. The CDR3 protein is CASGTGGILDEQYF.

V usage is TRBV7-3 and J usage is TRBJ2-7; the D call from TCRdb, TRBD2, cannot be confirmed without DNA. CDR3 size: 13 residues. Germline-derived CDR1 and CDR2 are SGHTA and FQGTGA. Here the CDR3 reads CASSSGLAGEQYF.

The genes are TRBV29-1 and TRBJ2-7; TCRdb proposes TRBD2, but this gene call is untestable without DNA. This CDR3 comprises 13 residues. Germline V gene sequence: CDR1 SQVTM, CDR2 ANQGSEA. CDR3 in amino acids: CSGRGQGSYEQYF.

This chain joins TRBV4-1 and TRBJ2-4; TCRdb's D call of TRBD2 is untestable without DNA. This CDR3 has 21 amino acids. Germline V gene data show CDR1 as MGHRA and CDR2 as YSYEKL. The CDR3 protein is CASSPGARVPGGATAKNIQYF.

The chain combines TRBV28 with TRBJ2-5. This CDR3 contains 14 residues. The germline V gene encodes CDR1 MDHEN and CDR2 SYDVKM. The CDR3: CASSPHFRQETQYF.

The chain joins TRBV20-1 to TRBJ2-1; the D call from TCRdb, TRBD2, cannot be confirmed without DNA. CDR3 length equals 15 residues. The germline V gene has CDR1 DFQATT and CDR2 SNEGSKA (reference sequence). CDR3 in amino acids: CSAAATSGENNEQFF.

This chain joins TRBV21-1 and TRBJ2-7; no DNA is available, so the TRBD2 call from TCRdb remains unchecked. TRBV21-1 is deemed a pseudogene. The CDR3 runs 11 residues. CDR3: CASSALAPSDF.

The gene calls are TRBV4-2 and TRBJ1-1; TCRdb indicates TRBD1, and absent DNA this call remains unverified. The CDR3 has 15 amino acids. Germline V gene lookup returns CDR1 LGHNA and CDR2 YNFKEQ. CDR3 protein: CASSQGGGISTEAFF.

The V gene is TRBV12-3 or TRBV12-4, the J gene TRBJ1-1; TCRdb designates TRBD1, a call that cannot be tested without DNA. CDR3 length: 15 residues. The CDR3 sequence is CASSFGVGQGVKAFF.

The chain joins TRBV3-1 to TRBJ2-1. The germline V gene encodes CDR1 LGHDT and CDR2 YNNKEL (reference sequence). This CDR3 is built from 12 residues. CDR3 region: CASSFISGEQFF.

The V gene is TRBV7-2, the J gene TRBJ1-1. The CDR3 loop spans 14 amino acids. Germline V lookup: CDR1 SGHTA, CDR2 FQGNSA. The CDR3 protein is CASSLIPQNTEAFF. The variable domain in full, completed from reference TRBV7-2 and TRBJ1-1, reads GAGVSQSPSNKVTEKGKDVELRCDPISGHTALYWYRQSLGQGLEFLIYFQGNSAPDKSGLPSDRFSAERTGGSVSTLTIQRTQQEDSAVYLCASSLIPQNTEAFFGQGTRLTVV.